These T cell receptor beta chains were read from a single sample in a study of shared clonotypes between healthy human individuals. The repertoire was sequenced with immunoSEQ multiplex PCR; TCRdb's copy has only in-frame clones and lacks some. The data contain about 120,000 clones, around 68% of them seen just once; the ten biggest clones take up about 22%. Material: memory CD8+ T cells sorted from blood. These TCRs come from a woman aged 25-40 years in good health. The CDR3 runs from the conserved cysteine through the conserved F or W. The order of the fields is D gene, clone size, J gene, V gene, CDR3 protein, CDR3 DNA. D genes are given only for firm matches. Expanded clones are given a class, and other clones once, few, many or no size at all.

TRBD1,.,TRBJ1-2,TRBV9,CASSSWDRGTQGYTF,TGTGCCAGCAGCTCTTGGGACAGGGGAACCCAGGGCTACACCTTC
.,once,TRBJ1-1,TRBV28,CASSSLLWGLNTEAFF,TGTGCCAGCAGTTCACTTCTTTGGGGCTTGAACACTGAAGCTTTCTTT
.,.,TRBJ2-7,TRBV19,CASRLGPNYEQYF,TGTGCCAGTAGGTTAGGGCCCAACTACGAGCAGTACTTC
.,few,TRBJ1-5,TRBV28,CASSSQGTVGNQPQHF,TGTGCCAGCAGTTCTCAGGGGACCGTCGGGAATCAGCCCCAGCATTTT
TRBD1,.,TRBJ2-5,TRBV11-2,CASSLVGRGQPYQYF,TGTGCCAGCAGCTTAGTGGGCAGGGGGCAACCGTACCAGTACTTC
TRBD1,many,TRBJ1-5,TRBV2,CASSVGTGGYQPQHF,TGTGCCAGCAGTGTGGGGACAGGAGGATATCAGCCCCAGCATTTT
TRBD2,few,TRBJ2-1,TRBV2,CAGNEEREFNNEQFF,TGTGCCGGCAACGAGGAGCGGGAGTTCAACAATGAGCAGTTCTTC
.,.,TRBJ2-7,TRBV29-1,CSVRTGNDYEQYF,TGCAGCGTCCGTACCGGGAACGACTACGAGCAGTACTTC
.,.,TRBJ2-1,TRBV27,CASRKVSGGFNEQFF,TGTGCCAGCCGGAAGGTGTCCGGTGGTTTTAATGAGCAGTTCTTC
TRBD1,.,TRBJ1-5,TRBV27,CASSRDRNQPQHF,TGTGCCAGCAGTCGGGACAGAAATCAGCCCCAGCATTTT
.,.,TRBJ2-1,TRBV6-1,CASSVGSNEQFF,TGTGCCAGCAGCGTAGGTTCAAATGAGCAGTTCTTC
.,few,TRBJ1-1,TRBV7-9,CASSYRGARDTEAFF,TGTGCCAGCAGCTATCGGGGGGCGCGCGACACTGAAGCTTTCTTT
TRBD1,few,TRBJ2-7,TRBV7-9,CASSLHQRGPYEQYF,TGTGCCAGCAGCTTACATCAGAGGGGGCCTTACGAGCAGTACTTC
TRBD2,.,TRBJ2-2,TRBV27,CASSLSVLGLSTGELFF,TGTGCCAGCAGTTTGTCTGTGTTGGGACTAAGCACCGGGGAGCTGTTTTTT
.,.,TRBJ1-1,TRBV27,CASSRGRMNTEAFF,TGTGCCAGCAGCCGGGGTCGCATGAACACTGAAGCTTTCTTT
TRBD2,.,TRBJ2-7,TRBV29-1,CSVEGDSDSSGYTYEQYF,TGCAGCGTTGAAGGCGATAGTGACTCTAGCGGCTATACCTACGAGCAGTACTTC
.,.,TRBJ1-1,TRBV2,CASRGSFTEAFF,TGTGCCAGCAGGGGTAGTTTCACTGAAGCTTTCTTT
TRBD2,once,TRBJ2-5,TRBV5-1,CASPTEPLAGVEETQYF,TGCGCCAGCCCTACCGAGCCCTTAGCGGGAGTTGAGGAGACCCAGTACTTC
TRBD1,.,TRBJ1-2,TRBV27,CASSPEDRAAGVYGYTF,TGTGCCAGCAGTCCCGAGGACAGGGCGGCGGGGGTCTATGGCTACACCTTC
.,few,TRBJ2-5,TRBV25-1,CASRKQGIGETQYF,TGTGCCAGCAGAAAACAGGGTATTGGAGAGACCCAGTACTTC
.,few,TRBJ2-2,TRBV9,CASSVGGSGELFF,TGTGCCAGCAGCGTAGGCGGATCCGGGGAGCTGTTTTTT
.,.,TRBJ1-2,TRBV5-1,CASSLRATYGYTF,TGCGCCAGCAGCTTGAGAGCCACCTATGGCTACACCTTC